One and the same sample provided the 2 T cell receptor beta chains below, sequenced in a study of T cells in Graves' hyperthyroidism and ophthalmopathy. RNA transcripts served as the template for amplifying TCR beta CDR3 regions. HTBI primers drove first-round RT-PCR of the TCR CDR3. TCRdb reprocessed the multiplex PCR reads with MiXCR, giving one entry per CDR3 protein. This sample has about 590,000 distinct CDR3 sequences, with around 16% found just once. Sequencing was carried out using blood. These receptors were collected from a woman aged 25 to 39 with Graves' hyperthyroidism.

This clonotype has a count of ten or more. The chain couples TRBV30 to TRBJ2-7; 12 bases agree with TRBD2. Germline CDR1 and CDR2: GTSNPN and SVGIG (reference sequence). V trimming: 4 bases; J trimming: 4 bases; junction bases outside the gene matches: 11. The CDR3 loop spans 16 amino acids. The CDR3 nucleotides are TGTGCCTGGATCGGTCAGACTAGCGGGAGTTCATACGAGCAGTACTTC. Translated, it gives CAWIGQTSGSSYEQYF.

This chain links TRBV10-3 with TRBJ2-1, with 7 bases aligning to TRBD1. CDR1 and CDR2 from the germline V gene are ENHRY and SYGVKD. This CDR3 has 13 residues. Losses at the gene ends were 6 bases for V and 6 bases for J; bases not matched to a gene: 5. DNA for the CDR3: TGTGCCATCAGCTCCTCAGGGGGCAATGAGCAGTTCTTC. Encoded protein: CAISSSGGNEQFF.